This T cell receptor (beta chain) was retrieved from a study of cytomegalovirus exposure and HLA in healthy donors. Study-level results: TCR beta sequences reportedly predicted most subjects' HLA-A and HLA-B alleles accurately.

Remarks on this clone: No antigen is known for it.

CDR1 MNHNS and CDR2 SASEGT come from the germline V gene. The V gene lost 4 bases and the J gene lost 1 base, with 7 bases spanning the gap. The CDR3 sequence is 13 residues long. PCR used 60 Vbeta primers and 13 Jbeta primers. Profiling relied on immunoSEQ multiplex PCR, and the TCRdb table lists in-frame clones only, not all of them. Of about 140,000 clones listed, roughly 9.7% were seen once; the top ten hold less than 2%. Specimen: PBMCs. The J gene is TRBJ1-1, the V gene TRBV6-1; D is unresolved. This receptor was taken from a man between 50 and 59 years old in good health and CMV-seronegative. CDR3 bases: TGTGCCAGCAGTGCCCGAGAGAACACTGAAGCTTTCTTT. This encodes CASSARENTEAFF.